Included here is one TCR beta chain sequence, with context. Its antigen is still unknown. This same CDR3 is encoded by further DNA sequences in the sample. This entry comes from a study of beta chain features in type 1 diabetes. Between the trimmed V and J ends, which lost 5 bases and 4 bases, there was a span of 11 bases. The germline V gene has CDR1 MDHEN and CDR2 SYDVKM. The CDR3 sequence is 13 residues long. What was sequenced were expressed TCRB transcripts, since all of the isolated RNA had been reverse transcribed. Libraries were prepared by immunoSEQ multiplex PCR; TCRdb keeps only in-frame clonotypes and omits some of them. The sample shows around 110,000 clones, 16% of them seen only once. Study conclusions and caveats: Moderate but significant shortening of TCRB CDR3s was recorded in all four CD4+ subsets from Type 1 diabetes patients.

The receptor was isolated from a man aged 25 to 40 with type 1 diabetes. The sample consisted of central memory CD4+ T cells from blood. The rearrangement uses TRBV28 and TRBJ1-2; tentatively, D is TRBD1 (5 bases). The CDR3 sequence: CASSPRQPYGYTF. The CDR3 DNA reads as TGTGCCAGCAGTCCACGACAGCCCTATGGCTACACCTTC.